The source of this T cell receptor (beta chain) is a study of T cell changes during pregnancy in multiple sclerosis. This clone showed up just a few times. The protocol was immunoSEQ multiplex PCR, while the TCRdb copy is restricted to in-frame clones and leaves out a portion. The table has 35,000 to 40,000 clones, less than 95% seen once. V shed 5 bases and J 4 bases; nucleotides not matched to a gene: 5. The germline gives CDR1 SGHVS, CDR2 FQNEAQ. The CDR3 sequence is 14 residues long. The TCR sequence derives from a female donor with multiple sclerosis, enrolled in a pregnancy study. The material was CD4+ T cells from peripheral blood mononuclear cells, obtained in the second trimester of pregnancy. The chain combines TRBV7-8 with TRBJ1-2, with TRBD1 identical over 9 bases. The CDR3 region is CASSPGQGLYGYTF. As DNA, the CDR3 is TGTGCCAGCAGCCCCGGACAGGGGCTCTATGGCTACACCTTC.